This TCR beta chain was documented in a study of blood T cell repertoires in COVID-19. About the research overall: Sources were T cells, B-cell-depleted T cells, or PBMCs; the material itself was cDNA or gDNA.

Methods used by the authors: Estimates of nucleated cell counts were drawn from the amplification of reference gene primers. Sequencing was performed with immunoSEQ multiplex PCR; in TCRdb, only in-frame clones are kept and a portion is missing. The V and J calls and clone size come from that table; D and trimming were worked out from the DNA. The sample yields 330,000 or so clones, approximately 90% seen once. V was clipped by 4 bases and J by 5 bases, with 12 bases between them. The CDR3 is 13 amino acids. CDR1 is SGHDN, CDR2 FVKESK, per germline. Seattle-derived patients entered the study during active infection and were followed longitudinally.

This TCR was recovered from a woman aged 60-75 years with COVID-19, enrolled during active disease. The chain has TRBV14 and TRBJ2-7; D possibly corresponds to TRBD2 (6 bases). Sequencing was done on a sample of peripheral blood. The CDR3 DNA sequence: TGTGCCAGCAGCCGAGGTTGGGGGGACGAGCAGTACTTC. Translated, it gives CASSRGWGDEQYF.